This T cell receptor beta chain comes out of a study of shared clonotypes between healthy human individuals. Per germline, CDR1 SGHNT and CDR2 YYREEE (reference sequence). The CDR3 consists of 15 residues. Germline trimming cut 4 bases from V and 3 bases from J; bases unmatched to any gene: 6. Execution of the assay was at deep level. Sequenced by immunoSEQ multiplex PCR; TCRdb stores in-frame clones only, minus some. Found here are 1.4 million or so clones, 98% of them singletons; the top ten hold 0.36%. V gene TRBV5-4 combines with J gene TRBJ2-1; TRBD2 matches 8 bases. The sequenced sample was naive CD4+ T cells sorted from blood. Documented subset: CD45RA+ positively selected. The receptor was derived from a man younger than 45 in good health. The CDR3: CASSRGGGSYNEQFF. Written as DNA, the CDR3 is TGTGCCAGCAGCCGGGGGGGCGGGAGCTACAATGAGCAGTTCTTC. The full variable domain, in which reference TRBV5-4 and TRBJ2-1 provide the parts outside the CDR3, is ETGVTQSPTHLIKTRGQQVTLRCSSQSGHNTVSWYQQALGQGPQFIFQYYREEENGRGNFPPRFSGLQFPNYSSELNVNALELDDSALYLCASSRGGGSYNEQFFGPGTRLTVL.